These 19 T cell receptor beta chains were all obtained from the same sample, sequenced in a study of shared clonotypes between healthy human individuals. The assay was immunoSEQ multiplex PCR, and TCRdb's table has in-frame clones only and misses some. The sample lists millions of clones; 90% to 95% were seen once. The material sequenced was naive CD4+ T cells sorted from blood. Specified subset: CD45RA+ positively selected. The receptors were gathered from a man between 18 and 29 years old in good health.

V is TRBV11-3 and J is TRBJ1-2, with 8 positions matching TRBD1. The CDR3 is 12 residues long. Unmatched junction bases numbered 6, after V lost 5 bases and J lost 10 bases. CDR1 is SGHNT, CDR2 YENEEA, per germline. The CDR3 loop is CASSHDRGPYTF. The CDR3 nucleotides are TGTGCCAGCAGCCATGACAGGGGCCCCTACACCTTC.

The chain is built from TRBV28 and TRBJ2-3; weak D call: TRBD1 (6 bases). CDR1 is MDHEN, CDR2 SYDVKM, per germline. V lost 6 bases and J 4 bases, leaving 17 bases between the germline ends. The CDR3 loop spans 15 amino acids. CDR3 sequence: CASSPATTGPDTQYF. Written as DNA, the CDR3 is TGTGCCAGCAGCCCTGCTACCACAGGGCCAGATACGCAGTATTTT.

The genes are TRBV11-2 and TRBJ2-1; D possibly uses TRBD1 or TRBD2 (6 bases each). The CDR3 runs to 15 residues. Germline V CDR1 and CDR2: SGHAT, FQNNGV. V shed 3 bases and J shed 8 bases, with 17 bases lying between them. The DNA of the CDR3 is TGTGCCAGCAGCTTTGGGGGGCGAGACTCGGATGAGCAGTTCTTC. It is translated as CASSFGGRDSDEQFF. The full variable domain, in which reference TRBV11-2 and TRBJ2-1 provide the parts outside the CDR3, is EAGVAQSPRYKIIEKRQSVAFWCNPISGHATLYWYQQILGQGPKLLIQFQNNGVVDDSQLPKDRFSAERLKGVDSTLKIQPAKLEDSAVYLCASSFGGRDSDEQFFGPGTRLTVL.

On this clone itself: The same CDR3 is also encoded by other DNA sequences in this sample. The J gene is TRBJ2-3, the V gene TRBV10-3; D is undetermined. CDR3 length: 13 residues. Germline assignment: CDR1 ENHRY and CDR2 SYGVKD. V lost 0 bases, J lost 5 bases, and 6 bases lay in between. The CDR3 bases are TGTGCCATCAGTGAGTCGTCGGGAGATACGCAGTATTTT. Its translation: CAISESSGDTQYF.

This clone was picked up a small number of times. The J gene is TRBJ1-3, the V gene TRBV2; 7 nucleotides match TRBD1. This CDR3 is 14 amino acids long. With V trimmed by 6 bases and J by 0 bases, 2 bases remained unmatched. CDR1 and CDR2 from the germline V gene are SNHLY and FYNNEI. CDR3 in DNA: TGTGCCAGCAGGACAGGGAGCTCTGGAAACACCATATATTTT. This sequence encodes CASRTGSSGNTIYF.

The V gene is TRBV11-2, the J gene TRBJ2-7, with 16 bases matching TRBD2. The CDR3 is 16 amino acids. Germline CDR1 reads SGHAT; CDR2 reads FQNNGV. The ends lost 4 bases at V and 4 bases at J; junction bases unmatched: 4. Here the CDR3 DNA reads TGTGCCAGCAGCTCTGGGACTAGCGGGAGGGTTTACGAGCAGTACTTC. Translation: CASSSGTSGRVYEQYF.

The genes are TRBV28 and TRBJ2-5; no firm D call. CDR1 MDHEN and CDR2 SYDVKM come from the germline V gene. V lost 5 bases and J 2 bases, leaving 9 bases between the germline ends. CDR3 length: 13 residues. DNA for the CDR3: TGTGCCAGCAGTCCGACACAGCAAGAGACCCAGTACTTC. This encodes CASSPTQQETQYF.

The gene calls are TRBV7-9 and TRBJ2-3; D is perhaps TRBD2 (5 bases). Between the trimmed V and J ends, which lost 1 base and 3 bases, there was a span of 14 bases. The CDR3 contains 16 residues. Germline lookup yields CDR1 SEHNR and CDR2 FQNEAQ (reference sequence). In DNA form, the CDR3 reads TGTGCCAGCAGCTTAGGCTACCTAGCTGGGACAGATACGCAGTATTTT. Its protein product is CASSLGYLAGTDTQYF.

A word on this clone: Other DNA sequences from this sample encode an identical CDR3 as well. DNA of the CDR3: TGTGCCAGCAGCTTAGTTGCTAACTATGGCTACACCTTC. Protein: CASSLVANYGYTF. The genes are TRBV7-2 and TRBJ1-2, with D unresolved. V was shortened by 1 base and J by 0 bases, with 3 bases between the two germline ends. Germline V lookup: CDR1 SGHTA, CDR2 FQGNSA. The CDR3 is 13 amino acids.

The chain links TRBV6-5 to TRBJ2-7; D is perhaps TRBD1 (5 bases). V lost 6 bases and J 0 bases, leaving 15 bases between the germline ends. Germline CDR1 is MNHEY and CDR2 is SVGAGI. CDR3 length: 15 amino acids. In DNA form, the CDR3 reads TGTGCCAGCAGCCAGGCAGGGCCCCCCTCCTACGAGCAGTACTTC. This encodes CASSQAGPPSYEQYF.

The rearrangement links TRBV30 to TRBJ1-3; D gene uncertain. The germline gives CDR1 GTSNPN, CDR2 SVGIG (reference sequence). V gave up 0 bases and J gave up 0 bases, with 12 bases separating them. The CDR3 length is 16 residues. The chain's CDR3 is CAWSVHRISSGNTIYF. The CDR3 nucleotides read TGTGCCTGGAGTGTCCACCGAATAAGCTCTGGAAACACCATATATTTT. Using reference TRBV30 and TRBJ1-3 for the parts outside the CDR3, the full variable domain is SQTIHQWPATLVQPVGSPLSLECTVEGTSNPNLYWYRQAAGRGLQLLFYSVGIGQISSEVPQNLSASRPQDRQFILSSKKLLLSDSGFYLCAWSVHRISSGNTIYFGEGSWLTVV.

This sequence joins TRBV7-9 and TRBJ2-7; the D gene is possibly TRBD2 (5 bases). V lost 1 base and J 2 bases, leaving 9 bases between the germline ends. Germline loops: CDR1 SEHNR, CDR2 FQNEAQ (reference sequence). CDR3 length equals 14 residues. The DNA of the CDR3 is TGTGCCAGCAGCTTAGATCGGGAAACCTACGAGCAGTACTTC. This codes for CASSLDRETYEQYF.

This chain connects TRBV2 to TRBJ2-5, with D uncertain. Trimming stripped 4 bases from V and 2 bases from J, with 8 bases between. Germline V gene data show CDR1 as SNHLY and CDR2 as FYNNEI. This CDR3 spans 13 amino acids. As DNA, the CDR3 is TGTGCCAGCAGTGGTAGCAGGCAAGAGACCCAGTACTTC. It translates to CASSGSRQETQYF. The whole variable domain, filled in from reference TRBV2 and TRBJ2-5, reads EPEVTQTPSHQVTQMGQEVILRCVPISNHLYFYWYRQILGQKVEFLVSFYNNEISEKSEIFDDQFSVERPDGSNFTLKIRSTKLEDSAMYFCASSGSRQETQYFGPGTRLLVL.

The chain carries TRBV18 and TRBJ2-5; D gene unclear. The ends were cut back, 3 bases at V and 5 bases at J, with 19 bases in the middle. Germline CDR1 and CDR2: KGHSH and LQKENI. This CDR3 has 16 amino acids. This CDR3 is CASSPTLAKQTETQYF. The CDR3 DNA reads TGTGCCAGCTCACCCACCTTGGCTAAACAAACTGAGACCCAGTACTTC.

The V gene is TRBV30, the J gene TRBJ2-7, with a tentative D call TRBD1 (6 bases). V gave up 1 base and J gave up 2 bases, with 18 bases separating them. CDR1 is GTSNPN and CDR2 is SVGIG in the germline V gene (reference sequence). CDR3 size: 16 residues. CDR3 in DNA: TGTGCCTGGAGTGGATATTGGCAGGGGTTAACCTACGAGCAGTACTTC. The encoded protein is CAWSGYWQGLTYEQYF.

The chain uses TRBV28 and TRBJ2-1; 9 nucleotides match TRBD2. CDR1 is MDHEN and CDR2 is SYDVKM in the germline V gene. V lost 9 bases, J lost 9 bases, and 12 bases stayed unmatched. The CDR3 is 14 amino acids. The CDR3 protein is CASWASGAHGEQFF. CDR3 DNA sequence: TGTGCCAGTTGGGCTAGCGGGGCTCATGGTGAGCAGTTCTTC. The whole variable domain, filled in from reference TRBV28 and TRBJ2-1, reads DVKVTQSSRYLVKRTGEKVFLECVQDMDHENMFWYRQDPGLGLRLIYFSYDVKMKEKGDIPEGYSVSREKKERFSLILESASTNQTSMYLCASWASGAHGEQFFGPGTRLTVL.

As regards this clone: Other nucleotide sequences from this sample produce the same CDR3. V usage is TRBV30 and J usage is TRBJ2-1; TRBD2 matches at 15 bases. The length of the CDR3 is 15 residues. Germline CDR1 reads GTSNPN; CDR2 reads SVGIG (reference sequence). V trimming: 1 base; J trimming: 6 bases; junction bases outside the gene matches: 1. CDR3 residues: CAWSGGLAGGNEQFF. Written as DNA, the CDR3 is TGTGCCTGGAGTGGGGGACTAGCGGGAGGCAATGAGCAGTTCTTC. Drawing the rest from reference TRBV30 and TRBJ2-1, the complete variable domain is SQTIHQWPATLVQPVGSPLSLECTVEGTSNPNLYWYRQAAGRGLQLLFYSVGIGQISSEVPQNLSASRPQDRQFILSSKKLLLSDSGFYLCAWSGGLAGGNEQFFGPGTRLTVL.

CDR3 protein: CASSFQTSGLSYNEQFF. Here the CDR3 DNA reads TGTGCCAGCAGCTTCCAGACTAGCGGGCTCTCCTACAATGAGCAGTTCTTC. The chain employs TRBV11-3 and TRBJ2-1, with 10 bases aligning to TRBD2. V was pared by 3 bases and J by 0 bases, with 5 bases of the junction left unmatched. The CDR3 contains 17 residues. Per the germline V gene, CDR1 is SGHNT and CDR2 is YENEEA.

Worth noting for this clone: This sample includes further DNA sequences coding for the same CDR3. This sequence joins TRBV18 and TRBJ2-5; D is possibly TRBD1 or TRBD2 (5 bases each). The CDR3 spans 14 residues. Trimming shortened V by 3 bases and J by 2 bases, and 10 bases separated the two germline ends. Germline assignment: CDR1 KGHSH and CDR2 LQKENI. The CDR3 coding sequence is TGTGCCAGCTCACCGGGACGGCAACAAGAGACCCAGTACTTC. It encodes CASSPGRQQETQYF.